This T cell receptor beta chain comes out of a study of cytomegalovirus exposure and HLA in healthy donors. A note on this clone: Its specificity is unknown.

The CDR3 loop spans 14 amino acids. The germline V gene has CDR1 MDHEN and CDR2 SYDVKM. V was shortened by 6 bases and J by 1 base, with 12 bases between the two germline ends. Use of 60 Vbeta and 13 Jbeta primers characterized the PCR. Generated by immunoSEQ multiplex PCR, the TCRdb table keeps only in-frame clones and is missing some. The table lists 95,000 to 150,000 clones, around 66% of them singletons, with under 9.5% in the top ten. Findings and limits, study-wide: Most TCR sequences proved rare, with some public TCRs found in many donors.

The receptor was derived from a woman aged 40 to 50 in good health and CMV-seropositive. Sample: PBMCs. This chain links TRBV28 with TRBJ1-1; TRBD1 is a possible D gene (6 bases). CDR3 nucleotides: TGTGCCAGCAGGAGGACAGAGAAGAACACTGAAGCTTTCTTT. Protein: CASRRTEKNTEAFF.